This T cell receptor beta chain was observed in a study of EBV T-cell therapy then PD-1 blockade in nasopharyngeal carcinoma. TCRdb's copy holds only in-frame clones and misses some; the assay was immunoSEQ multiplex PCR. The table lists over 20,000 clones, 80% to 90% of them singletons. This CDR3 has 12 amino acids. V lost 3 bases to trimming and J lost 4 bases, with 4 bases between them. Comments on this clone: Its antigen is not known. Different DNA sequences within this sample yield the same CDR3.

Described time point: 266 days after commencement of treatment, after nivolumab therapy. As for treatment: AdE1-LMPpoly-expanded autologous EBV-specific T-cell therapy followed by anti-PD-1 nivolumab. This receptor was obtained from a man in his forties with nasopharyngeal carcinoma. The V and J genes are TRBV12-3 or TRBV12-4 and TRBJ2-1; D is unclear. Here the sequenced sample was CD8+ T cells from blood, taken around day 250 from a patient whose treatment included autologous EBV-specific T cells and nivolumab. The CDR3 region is CASSLGYNEQFF. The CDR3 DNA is TGTGCCAGCAGTTTGGGGTACAATGAGCAGTTCTTC.